Presented here are 6 T cell receptor beta chains from one specimen sequenced in a study of post-analysis software for immune sequencing data. The study, taken as a whole, reports: Roughly five TRBV segments appeared more often in patients than in controls, and TRBV5-6, TRBV5-1 and TRBV20-1 were among these.

These receptors' targets are unknown. The TCR beta cDNA libraries carried unique molecular identifiers. TCRdb re-analysed the PCR reads in MiXCR, keeping a single row per CDR3 protein. The repertoire holds 150,000 to 200,000 distinct CDR3 sequences, about 29% seen once, with 1.5% in the top ten. The sample taken for sequencing was blood. The source is a girl aged 10 to 17 with multiple sclerosis.

This chain joins TRBV20-1 and TRBJ2-5, with D hard to call. With 5 bases removed from V and 0 bases from J, the gap between germline ends came to 7 bases. From germline, CDR1 is DFQATT and CDR2 SNEGSKA (reference sequence). The CDR3 is 12 residues long. CDR3 sequence reads: CSASSYQETQYF. The CDR3 DNA reads TGCAGTGCTTCATCGTACCAAGAGACCCAGTACTTC.

This clonotype was picked up many times. The chain recombines TRBV9 with TRBJ2-1; weak D call: TRBD2 (6 bases). Trimming stripped 4 bases from V and 4 bases from J, with 18 bases between. CDR3 length: 16 residues. Germline CDR1 is SGDLS and CDR2 is YYNGEE. CDR3 loop: CASSPSGRLLYNEQFF. The DNA of the CDR3 is TGTGCCAGCAGCCCCAGCGGGCGCCTCCTTTACAATGAGCAGTTCTTC.

This clonotype appeared many times. The chain joins TRBV9 to TRBJ2-3; 7 bases are shared with TRBD2. V was clipped by 4 bases and J by 2 bases; unmatched bases: 10. The CDR3 extends over 16 amino acids. Germline CDR1 is SGDLS and CDR2 is YYNGEE. The CDR3 DNA reads TGTGCCAGCAGCCCCTCGACTAGCACCTCCACAGATACGCAGTATTTT. Its protein is CASSPSTSTSTDTQYF.

Many counts were recorded for this clonotype. This chain links TRBV18 with TRBJ2-5, with unresolved D. Germline values: CDR1 KGHSH, CDR2 LQKENI. The CDR3 spans 14 residues. Trimming left V 0 bases short and J 4 bases short, with 9 bases between. In DNA form, the CDR3 reads TGTGCCAGCTCACCACCGGCGCAGCCAGAGACCCAGTACTTC. Protein sequence: CASSPPAQPETQYF. The variable domain in full, completed from reference TRBV18 and TRBJ2-5, reads NAGVMQNPRHLVRRRGQEARLRCSPMKGHSHVYWYRQLPEEGLKFMVYLQKENIIDESGMPKERFSAEFPKEGPSILRIQQVVRGDSAAYFCASSPPAQPETQYFGPGTRLLVL.

With regard to this clonotype: A single base separates this from a much larger clone, so it may be a read error. This sequence joins TRBV9 and TRBJ1-2; perhaps TRBD1 as D (6 bases). The CDR3 has 16 residues. Per the germline V gene, CDR1 is SGDLS and CDR2 is YYNGEE. The V end was cut by 4 bases, the J end by 8 bases, with 24 bases between. The CDR3 DNA is TGTGCCAGCAGCCACCCAAAGGGGGAGGGGAGGCGCGGCTACACCTTC. Its translation: CASSHPKGEGRRGYTF.

The V gene is TRBV28, the J gene TRBJ1-2; TRBD1 might be the D (5 bases). The CDR3 loop spans 15 amino acids. V lost 4 bases and J lost 4, with 16 bases in between. Germline loops: CDR1 MDHEN, CDR2 SYDVKM. The CDR3 DNA reads as TGTGCCAGCAGTTACTTCCAGGGTCCCTTCTATGGCTACACCTTC. It is translated as CASSYFQGPFYGYTF.